What follows are 23 T cell receptor beta chains derived from one specimen sequenced in a study of Tregs in tolerant kidney transplant recipients. The protocol was immunoSEQ multiplex PCR, while the TCRdb copy is restricted to in-frame clones and leaves out a portion. The ten most abundant clones cover 0.7% to 0.95% of a sample with approximately 49,000 clones. The input for sequencing was CD4+ T cells from blood, taken before the transplant. Every receptor here comes from a human donor who received a combined kidney and bone marrow transplant.

As concerns this clone: The CDR3 end falls 3 residues outside the read, so it is completed with the germline J gene. The chain uses TRBV20-1 and TRBJ2-5; 13 bases map to TRBD2. The CDR3 spans 17 residues. Germline V gene data show CDR1 as DFQATT and CDR2 as SNEGSKA (reference sequence). V lost 6 bases, J lost 1 base, and 11 bases stayed unmatched. The CDR3 protein is CSAMGLAGTYVQETQYF. CDR3 DNA (partial): TGCAGTGCGATGGGACTAGCGGGGACCTATGTCCAAGAGACC.

Regarding this clone: The read terminates 3 residues before the CDR3 end, so the remaining end is supplied by the germline J gene. V is TRBV7-9 and J is TRBJ1-2, with D possibly TRBD1 on 6 matching bases. Germline V lookup: CDR1 SEHNR, CDR2 FQNEAQ (reference sequence). The CDR3 length is 13 residues. CDR3 DNA (partial): TGTGCCAGCAGCTCCTCCAGGGGCGACGGC. Translating it yields CASSSSRGDG. In full, the CDR3 is CASSSSRGDGYTF.

Points on this clone: The CDR3 extends 3 residues past the end of the read, so its final part is completed from the germline J gene. This chain connects TRBV5-1 to TRBJ2-5; D is possibly TRBD1 (6 bases). The CDR3 extends over 15 amino acids. Trimming took off 4 bases at V and 1 base at J, with 14 bases between the two ends. CDR1 is SGHRS and CDR2 is YFSETQ in the germline V gene. CDR3 amino acids: CASSIRQAPQETQYF. The CDR3 bases that were read are TGCGCCAGCAGCATCCGACAGGCCCCCCAAGAGACC.

In the case of this clone: The CDR3 end lies 3 residues beyond the end of the read and is filled in from the germline J gene. This rearrangement joins TRBV6-1 to TRBJ2-2; 8 bases fit TRBD2. The germline V gene encodes CDR1 MNHNS and CDR2 SASEGT. This CDR3 has 14 residues. The junction had 2 bases not matched to a gene; V was cut back by 4 bases and J by 4 bases. The sequenced CDR3 bases are TGTGCCAGCAGTGCCGGGACTAGCACCGGGGAG. Amino acids: CASSAGTSTGE. The complete CDR3 protein is CASSAGTSTGELFF.

Points on this clone: Read coverage stops 3 residues before the CDR3 terminus; the germline J gene supplies the remainder. The chain has TRBV5-6 and TRBJ2-1; tentative D call: TRBD2 (6 bases). Deletions cut 0 bases from V and 4 bases from J, with 11 bases between. The CDR3 length is 15 residues. Germline CDR1 SGHDT, CDR2 YYEEEE. Incomplete CDR3 DNA: TGTGCCAGCAGCTTGGTTCTAGCGCCGTACAATGAG. Translation: CASSLVLAPYNE. The CDR3 as a whole reads CASSLVLAPYNEQFF.

About this clone: The read terminates 3 residues ahead of where the CDR3 ends, so the germline J gene completes it. This chain connects TRBV7-8 to TRBJ2-2, with D unresolved. Germline CDR1 is SGHVS and CDR2 is FQNEAQ. V lost 0 bases, J lost 0 bases, and 8 bases lay in between. This CDR3 comprises 16 residues. The CDR3 bases that were read are TGTGCCAGCAGCTTAGCCCCCATAGCGAACACCGGGGAG. Its translation is CASSLAPIANTGE. The whole CDR3 protein reads CASSLAPIANTGELFF. The variable domain in full, completed from reference TRBV7-8 and TRBJ2-2, reads GAGVSQSPRYKVAKRGQDVALRCDPISGHVSLFWYQQALGQGPEFLTYFQNEAQLDKSGLPSDRFFAERPEGSVSTLKIQRTQQEDSAVYLCASSLAPIANTGELFFGEGSRLTVL.

Turning to this clone: The read terminates 3 residues before the CDR3 end, so the remaining end is supplied by the germline J gene. The rearrangement joins TRBV29-1 to TRBJ2-1, with unresolved D. Germline CDR1 reads SQVTM; CDR2 reads ANQGSEA. The CDR3 covers 9 residues. V was cut by 3 bases and J by 9 bases, with 3 bases left in between. The CDR3 region is CSVDVEQFF. Incomplete CDR3 DNA: TGCAGCGTTGACGTTGAG.

A remark on this clone: The read is 3 residues too short to cover the CDR3 end, so that end is filled in from the germline J gene. V gene TRBV12-3 or TRBV12-4 combines with J gene TRBJ1-1; TRBD1 agrees at 8 bases. The CDR3 is 14 amino acids. J was trimmed by 3 bases and V by 5 bases; bases with no gene match: 5. Partial CDR3 DNA: TGTGCCAGCAGTCGACAGGGGAGGGACACTGAA. Residues: CASSRQGRDTE. The full CDR3 reads CASSRQGRDTEAFF.

As concerns this clone: The read halts 3 residues ahead of the CDR3 end, with the missing end drawn from the germline J gene. The chain carries TRBV5-1 and TRBJ1-4, with TRBD1 identical over 9 bases. This CDR3 is 14 amino acids long. The V and J ends lost 4 bases and 5 bases, in that order; junction bases with no gene match: 3. Germline V gene sequence: CDR1 SGHRS, CDR2 YFSETQ. The covered CDR3 bases are TGCGCCAGCAGCGGGGACAGGGTAAATGAAAAA. It codes for CASSGDRVNEK. The full CDR3 protein reads CASSGDRVNEKLFF. Filled out from reference TRBV5-1 and TRBJ1-4, the complete variable domain reads KAGVTQTPRYLIKTRGQQVTLSCSPISGHRSVSWYQQTPGQGLQFLFEYFSETQRNKGNFPGRFSGRQFSNSRSEMNVSTLELGDSALYLCASSGDRVNEKLFFGSGTQLSVL.

A remark on this clone: The read ends 3 residues early relative to the CDR3; the germline J gene fills the gap. The V gene is TRBV6-4, the J gene TRBJ2-1, with D perhaps matching TRBD1 (6 bases). V was pared by 6 bases and J by 8 bases, with 11 bases between. From germline, CDR1 is MRHNA and CDR2 SNTAGT. CDR3 length: 12 amino acids. CDR3 DNA, as far as it was read: TGTGCCAGCAGCTCTTCAGGGGATGAG. It translates to CASSSSGDE. The whole CDR3 protein reads CASSSSGDEQFF.

Notes on this clone: The read finishes 3 residues shy of the CDR3 end, and the germline J gene is used to complete it. The chain has TRBV19 and TRBJ1-5; tentative D call: TRBD1 (6 bases). The CDR3 runs to 15 residues. Germline CDR1 reads LNHDA; CDR2 reads SQIVND (reference sequence). The V end lost 3 bases, the J end lost 2 bases, and 11 bases lay between the germline ends. This CDR3 is CASSIGAGGNQPQHF. The DNA read from the CDR3 is TGTGCCAGTAGTATCGGGGCAGGGGGCAATCAGCCC.

With regard to this clone: From the germline J gene comes the end of the CDR3, since the read stops 3 residues before it. The V and J genes are TRBV20-1 and TRBJ1-1; a weak D match, TRBD1 (6 bases). This CDR3 has 13 amino acids. Trimming left V 4 bases short and J 1 base short, with 10 bases between. Looked up from germline, CDR1 is DFQATT and CDR2 is SNEGSKA (reference sequence). The covered CDR3 bases are TGCAGTGCTAACAGGGAAAAGAACACTGAA. It yields the protein CSANREKNTE. The whole CDR3 sequence reads CSANREKNTEAFF.

About this clone: Sequencing ends 3 residues short of the CDR3 end; the germline J gene provides the rest. This rearrangement joins TRBV7-8 to TRBJ2-3; D unclear. Germline values: CDR1 SGHVS, CDR2 FQNEAQ. The CDR3 covers 15 residues. Trimming shortened V by 2 bases and J by 2 bases, and 11 bases separated the two germline ends. CDR3: CASSLQGYYTDTQYF. The covered CDR3 bases are TGTGCCAGCAGCTTACAAGGTTACTACACAGATACG. Together with reference TRBV7-8 and TRBJ2-3, the CDR3 gives the full variable domain: GAGVSQSPRYKVAKRGQDVALRCDPISGHVSLFWYQQALGQGPEFLTYFQNEAQLDKSGLPSDRFFAERPEGSVSTLKIQRTQQEDSAVYLCASSLQGYYTDTQYFGPGTRLTVL.

Concerning this clone itself: The sequenced fragment ends 3 residues before the CDR3 boundary, so the rest is inferred from the germline J gene. The chain recombines TRBV7-2 with TRBJ2-1; D unresolved. Germline V gene lookup returns CDR1 SGHTA and CDR2 FQGNSA. Trimming pared 5 bases from V and 9 bases from J, leaving 11 bases between. The CDR3 runs 12 residues. The DNA read from the CDR3 is TGTGCCAGCAGCGGTCGACACACTGAG. Translation: CASSGRHTE. The full CDR3 is CASSGRHTEQFF.

A remark on this clone: The CDR3 end falls 3 residues outside the read, so it is completed with the germline J gene. The sample has other DNA sequences that encode this CDR3 too. This chain uses TRBV7-3 with TRBJ2-5, with TRBD1 identical over 8 bases. The V gene's germline CDR1 is SGHTA and CDR2 FQGTGA. The CDR3 is 15 amino acids. V lost 6 bases and J lost 1; bases outside the gene matches: 7. The CDR3 protein is CASRVTGAPQETQYF. Incomplete CDR3 DNA: TGTGCCAGCAGAGTGACAGGGGCGCCCCAAGAGACC.

Notes on this clone: The read comes to an end 3 residues before the CDR3 does, leaving the germline J gene to fill in the end. The rearrangement joins TRBV11-3 to TRBJ2-3; D possibly corresponds to TRBD2 (5 bases). This CDR3 is built from 15 residues. The V gene's germline CDR1 is SGHNT and CDR2 YENEEA. The DNA read from the CDR3 is TGTGCAAGTCGCTTTCTAGCTAGGGGCACAGATACG. Residues: CASRFLARGTDT. The complete CDR3 protein is CASRFLARGTDTQYF.

Turning to this clone: The read falls 3 residues short of the CDR3 end, and the missing part is taken from the germline J gene. The V call is TRBV10-1, the J call TRBJ2-1; 8 bases map to TRBD2. Losses at the gene ends were 4 bases for V and 1 base for J; bases not matched to a gene: 3. This CDR3 region has 15 residues. CDR1 is WNHNN and CDR2 is SYGVQD in the germline V gene (reference sequence). The DNA read from the CDR3 is TGCGCCAGCAGTGCCGGGGGGGGTTCCTACAATGAG. Residues: CASSAGGGSYNE. The full CDR3 reads CASSAGGGSYNEQFF.

About this clone: The read gets to within 3 residues of the CDR3 end, and the germline J gene fills in the rest. The V call is TRBV20-1, the J call TRBJ2-3; 8 positions agree with TRBD1. CDR3 size: 15 residues. Germline CDR1 is DFQATT and CDR2 is SNEGSKA (reference sequence). V lost 5 bases and J lost 0; bases outside the gene matches: 7. CDR3 residues: CSAQDRASSTDTQYF. The DNA read from the CDR3 is TGCAGTGCTCAGGACAGGGCCTCTAGCACAGATACG.

Remarks on this clone: The sequence runs out 3 residues before the end of the CDR3; the remainder is reconstructed from the germline J gene. V gene TRBV5-1 combines with J gene TRBJ2-7; weak D call: TRBD1 (6 bases). The CDR3 sequence is 15 residues long. V gave up 0 bases and J gave up 2 bases, with 12 bases separating them. From germline, CDR1 is SGHRS and CDR2 YFSETQ. The DNA read from the CDR3 is TGCGCCAGCAGCTTGGAACCCGGGGACACCTACGAG. Residues: CASSLEPGDTYE. The complete CDR3 reads CASSLEPGDTYEQYF.

Concerning this clone itself: The CDR3 end is not reached by the read, which stops 3 residues before it; the germline J gene fills it in. The chain uses TRBV13 and TRBJ2-7; 12 positions agree with TRBD2. Germline V CDR1 and CDR2: PRHDT, FYEKMQ (reference sequence). V lost 3 bases, J lost 4 bases, and 13 bases stayed unmatched. The length of the CDR3 is 18 residues. CDR3 DNA, as far as it was read: TGTGCCAGCAGCTTCGGGCTAGCGGGAGGGCCCTTAAGGTACGAG. Its protein is CASSFGLAGGPLRYE. The full CDR3 sequence reads CASSFGLAGGPLRYEQYF. Supplemented by reference TRBV13 and TRBJ2-7, the full variable domain reads AAGVIQSPRHLIKEKRETATLKCYPIPRHDTVYWYQQGPGQDPQFLISFYEKMQSDKGSIPDRFSAQQFSDYHSELNMSSLELGDSALYFCASSFGLAGGPLRYEQYFGPGTRLTVT.

Notes on this clone: The missing CDR3 end, 3 residues past where the read stops, is filled in from the germline J gene. This chain uses TRBV18 with TRBJ1-5, with D possibly matching TRBD1 (6 bases). Germline assignment: CDR1 KGHSH and CDR2 LQKENI. This CDR3 spans 13 amino acids. V was cut by 6 bases and J by 7 bases, with 13 bases left in between. The sequenced CDR3 bases are TGTGCCAGCTCCACAGGGACGGGGCAGCCC. This sequence encodes CASSTGTGQP. The entire CDR3 reads CASSTGTGQPQHF.

Concerning this clone: The read is 3 residues too short to cover the CDR3 end, so that end is filled in from the germline J gene. V and J are TRBV18 and TRBJ1-1, with D perhaps TRBD1 (6 bases). This CDR3 region has 17 residues. Germline loops: CDR1 KGHSH, CDR2 LQKENI. Between the trimmed V and J ends, which lost 2 bases and 1 base, there was a span of 17 bases. CDR3 DNA (partial): TGTGCCAGCTCACCAGGATCACAGGGTGCAAGGAACACTGAA. Translation gives CASSPGSQGARNTE. The full CDR3 protein reads CASSPGSQGARNTEAFF. Full variable domain (outside the CDR3, taken from reference TRBV18 and TRBJ1-1): NAGVMQNPRHLVRRRGQEARLRCSPMKGHSHVYWYRQLPEEGLKFMVYLQKENIIDESGMPKERFSAEFPKEGPSILRIQQVVRGDSAAYFCASSPGSQGARNTEAFFGQGTRLTVV.

Note on this clone: The CDR3 end lies 3 residues beyond the end of the read and is filled in from the germline J gene. The chain links TRBV5-5 to TRBJ2-5; a weak D match, TRBD2 (5 bases). V gave up 5 bases and J gave up 2 bases, with 13 bases separating them. CDR3 length equals 14 residues. CDR1 SGHKS and CDR2 YYEKEE come from the germline V gene (reference sequence). Incomplete CDR3 DNA: TGTGCCAGCAGGCAACGCGGGCAGCAAGAGACC. Translated, it gives CASRQRGQQET. The whole CDR3 sequence reads CASRQRGQQETQYF.